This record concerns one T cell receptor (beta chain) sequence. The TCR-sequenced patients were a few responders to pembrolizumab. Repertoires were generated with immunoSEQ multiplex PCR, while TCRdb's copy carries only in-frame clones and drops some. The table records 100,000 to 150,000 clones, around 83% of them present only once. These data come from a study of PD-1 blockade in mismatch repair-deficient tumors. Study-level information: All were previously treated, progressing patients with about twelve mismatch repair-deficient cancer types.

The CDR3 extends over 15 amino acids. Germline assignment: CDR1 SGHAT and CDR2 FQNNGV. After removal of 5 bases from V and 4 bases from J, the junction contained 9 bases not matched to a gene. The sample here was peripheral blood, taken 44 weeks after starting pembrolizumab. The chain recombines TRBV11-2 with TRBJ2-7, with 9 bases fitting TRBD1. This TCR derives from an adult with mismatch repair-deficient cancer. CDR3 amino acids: CASSRTTGGEYEQYF. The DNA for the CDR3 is TGTGCCAGCAGCAGAACGACAGGGGGTGAATACGAGCAGTACTTC. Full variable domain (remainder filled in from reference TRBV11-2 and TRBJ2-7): EAGVAQSPRYKIIEKRQSVAFWCNPISGHATLYWYQQILGQGPKLLIQFQNNGVVDDSQLPKDRFSAERLKGVDSTLKIQPAKLEDSAVYLCASSRTTGGEYEQYFGPGTRLTVT.